Detailed here is one T cell receptor beta chain. Its antigen is not identified. The germline V gene has CDR1 SGHAT and CDR2 FQNNGV. The CDR3 is 15 residues long. V lost 7 bases, J lost 8 bases, and 12 bases stayed unmatched. The sample belongs to a study of cytomegalovirus exposure and HLA in healthy donors. Study context: In an earlier analysis, approximately 120 million unique TCR beta sequences were found from some 200 million T cells.

Study-wide findings and caveats: There were some public TCRs occurring in many donors, but most TCR sequences were rare.

This PCR relied on a set of 60 Vbeta primers and 13 Jbeta primers. Repertoires were generated with immunoSEQ multiplex PCR, while TCRdb's copy carries only in-frame clones and drops some. The table for this sample gives 200,000 to 250,000 clones. Participants comprised healthy donors of bone marrow. The receptor was derived from a woman in her 30s in good health and CMV-seropositive. Sequencing was performed on PBMCs. V is TRBV11-2 and J is TRBJ2-1; TRBD2 aligns across 9 bases. CDR3 sequence (DNA): TGTGCCAGCACCCATAGCGGGAGAGGGCACGATGAGCAGTTCTTC. This encodes CASTHSGRGHDEQFF.